A selection of T cell receptor beta chains follows, all from one sample in a study of shared T cell receptors in the human thymus. Assay: immunoSEQ multiplex PCR; the TCRdb copy retains only in-frame clones and omits some. The table has more than 550,000 clones, approximately 83% seen once. These data are also associated with another study on human thymus T cells.

The sample was thymocytes. The receptors come from a girl under three years old with a congenital heart defect. Both conserved end residues are part of each CDR3. Each record gives: clone size, V gene, CDR3 length, D gene, J gene, CDR3 DNA, CDR3 protein. D genes are given only for firm matches. Some rows mark clone size as missing; the rest say once, few, many or name a class of expanded clone.

NA,TRBV4-3,15,NA,TRBJ2-3,TGCGCCAGCAGCCAGAGGTCCAGAGACACAGATACGCAGTATTTT,CASSQRSRDTDTQYF
NA,TRBV28,15,TRBD1,TRBJ2-7,TGTGCCAGCAGTTCCGTTCAGACAGGGGCCCACGAGCAGTACTTC,CASSSVQTGAHEQYF
few,TRBV19,14,NA,TRBJ1-3,TGTGCCAGTAGTATGGAGGGGCCTGGAAACACCATATATTTT,CASSMEGPGNTIYF
NA,TRBV5-6,13,NA,TRBJ2-3,TGTGCCAGCAGCACAGGGAACACAGATACGCAGTATTTT,CASSTGNTDTQYF
NA,TRBV2,17,NA,TRBJ1-2,TGTGCCAGCACCCACACCCTCAACAGGGTTTCCCACTATGGCTACACCTTC,CASTHTLNRVSHYGYTF
NA,TRBV19,18,NA,TRBJ1-2,TGTGCCAGTAGTATACGTTCTCTCCCCTTATTTCTAGGCTATGGCTACACCTTC,CASSIRSLPLFLGYGYTF
once,TRBV5-6,14,NA,TRBJ2-5,TGTGCCAGCAGCTTGGATAGCACACAAGAGACCCAGTACTTC,CASSLDSTQETQYF
NA,TRBV9,12,NA,TRBJ1-3,TGTGCCAGCAGCGCTCCTGGAAACACCATATATTTT,CASSAPGNTIYF
NA,TRBV10-3,14,TRBD1,TRBJ1-2,TGTGCCATCACCCTGACAGGGGATAACTATGGCTACACCTTC,CAITLTGDNYGYTF
NA,TRBV2,15,NA,TRBJ2-3,TGTGCCGCTCCGAACAGGGAGAGGAGCACAGATACGCAGTATTTT,CAAPNRERSTDTQYF
NA,TRBV2,15,NA,TRBJ1-4,TGTGCCAGCAGACTTGGGGGGAGAGGTAATGAAAAACTGTTTTTT,CASRLGGRGNEKLFF
NA,TRBV6-5,14,TRBD2,TRBJ2-3,TGTGCCAGCAGACGCGGGGGGAGAACAGATACGCAGTATTTT,CASRRGGRTDTQYF
NA,TRBV6-1,14,TRBD1,TRBJ2-1,TGTGCCAGCAACCGGGACAGGGTCGTCAATGAGCAGTTCTTC,CASNRDRVVNEQFF
few,TRBV5-1,16,TRBD2,TRBJ2-3,TGCGCCAGCAGCGACGGGACTAGCGGGGGGACAGATACGCAGTATTTT,CASSDGTSGGTDTQYF
NA,TRBV2,15,NA,TRBJ2-7,TGTGCCAGCAGTGAACTCCGGGACTGGGCCTACGAGCAGTACTTC,CASSELRDWAYEQYF
NA,TRBV27,14,NA,TRBJ1-2,TGTGCCAGCAGCAACGGGCCGGGAAACGGTGGCTACACCTTC,CASSNGPGNGGYTF
NA,TRBV28,19,NA,TRBJ2-6,TGTGCCAGCAGTCCACTACAGGGCGCCCCTTACTCTGGGGCCAACGTCCTGACTTTC,CASSPLQGAPYSGANVLTF
NA,TRBV27,15,NA,TRBJ2-7,TGTGCCAGCAGTTTCGGGTTGGCTACGTCCTACGAGCAGTACTTC,CASSFGLATSYEQYF
NA,TRBV9,16,NA,TRBJ1-6,TGTGCCAGCAGCGTAGATAAGGGGCGAGACGATTCACCCCTCCACTTT,CASSVDKGRDDSPLHF
few,TRBV2,20,TRBD1,TRBJ1-6,TGTGCCAGCAGTGAAGCGCTTGGAGGAGTGGATGACAGGGAGGATTCACCCCTCCACTTT,CASSEALGGVDDREDSPLHF
NA,TRBV29-1,12,NA,TRBJ1-1,TGCAGCGTTGGACAGACGAACACTGAAGCTTTCTTT,CSVGQTNTEAFF
NA,TRBV6-5,16,NA,TRBJ1-5,TGTGCCAGCAGTTCCGAATGCGACAAAAGGTGTCAGCCCCAGCATTTT,CASSSECDKRCQPQHF
NA,TRBV15,15,TRBD1,TRBJ2-2,TGTGCCACCAGCAAAAAATACGGGGACAGCGGGGAGCTGTTTTTT,CATSKKYGDSGELFF
NA,TRBV7-8,15,TRBD1,TRBJ1-5,TGTGCCAGCAGCCCGCGGACAGGGCGGGGTTCGCCCCAGCATTTT,CASSPRTGRGSPQHF
NA,TRBV6-1,14,TRBD1,TRBJ1-2,TGTGCCAGCAGAGGACAGGGCGTTGTGAGGGGCTACACCTTC,CASRGQGVVRGYTF
NA,TRBV19,17,TRBD1,TRBJ2-7,TGTGCCAGTAGCTACCCCAGAGGGGGACAGGGGCCCTACGAGCAGTACTTC,CASSYPRGGQGPYEQYF
NA,TRBV4-1,13,NA,TRBJ1-2,TGCGCCGGATCGGGGGGCAGGGGCTATGGCTACACCTTC,CAGSGGRGYGYTF
NA,TRBV7-8,15,NA,TRBJ1-6,TGTGCCAGCAGCCCCACGGGGTCTTTAAATTCCCCCCTCCACTTT,CASSPTGSLNSPLHF
NA,TRBV28,12,NA,TRBJ2-5,TGTGCCACTACAGGGCACCAAGAGACCCAGTACTTC,CATTGHQETQYF